The sequence of this T cell receptor (beta chain) was determined in a study of cytomegalovirus exposure and HLA in healthy donors. General observations from the study: An analysis done earlier found most TCR beta V segments productive about 87% or about 30% of the time. When a later analysis was performed, an Asian-associated ancestry cluster reportedly had fewer N-insertions than the roughly 700-donor mean. A later analysis linked 15,000 to 20,000 TCR beta sequences to HLA alleles at 0.05 false discovery rate.

Turning to this clone: Its antigen is not identified.

Germline V gene lookup returns CDR1 SEHNR and CDR2 FQNEAQ (reference sequence). The CDR3 loop spans 14 amino acids. Losses at the gene ends were 6 bases for V and 2 bases for J; bases not matched to a gene: 4. The PCR used 60 Vbeta and 13 Jbeta primers. Per the original methods: Unique TCR beta chains totaled about 78 million in a later count, with roughly 11 million of them shared. Repertoires were generated with immunoSEQ multiplex PCR, while TCRdb's copy carries only in-frame clones and drops some. V and J calls and clone size are as listed in that table; D and trimming were resolved from the DNA. The data contain fewer than 100,000 clones, 80% of them seen just once; the ten biggest clones take up 1.1%.

The source of this sequence is a male donor in good health and CMV-seronegative. Sequences were obtained from PBMCs. The chain carries TRBV7-9 and TRBJ2-3; 8 bases line up with TRBD2. In DNA, the CDR3 is TGTGCCAGCAGGAGAGCGGGAGTCACAGATACGCAGTATTTT. Translated, it gives CASRRAGVTDTQYF. The whole variable domain, filled in from reference TRBV7-9 and TRBJ2-3, reads DTGVSQNPRHKITKRGQNVTFRCDPISEHNRLYWYRQTLGQGPEFLTYFQNEAQLEKSRLLSDRFSAERPKGSFSTLEIQRTEQGDSAMYLCASRRAGVTDTQYFGPGTRLTVL.